This entry lists 7 T cell receptor beta chains sequenced from one sample in a study of T cell responses to AZD1222 COVID-19 vaccine. Measured with immunoSEQ multiplex PCR; TCRdb has only the in-frame clones, and not every one. This table has 150,000 to 200,000 clones, approximately 92% appearing once. The sequences come from peripheral blood, collected on day 0 of AZD1222 vaccination. These receptors were obtained from an adult in good health.

The rearrangement joins TRBV6-1 to TRBJ1-3, with a possible D match to TRBD1 (5 bases). Germline V gene sequence: CDR1 MNHNS, CDR2 SASEGT. V gave up 4 bases and J gave up 0 bases, with 13 bases separating them. The CDR3 runs 16 residues. The CDR3 reads CASSARKGTSGNTIYF. The CDR3 DNA reads as TGTGCCAGCAGTGCGCGTAAGGGGACCTCTGGAAACACCATATATTTT.

The chain couples TRBV27 to TRBJ2-6, with D perhaps assigned TRBD1 or TRBD2 (5 bases each). V shed 6 bases and J shed 2 bases, with 5 bases lying between them. Germline lookup yields CDR1 MNHEY and CDR2 SMNVEV (reference sequence). This CDR3 is 13 amino acids long. CDR3 region: CASRGAGANVLTF. Here the CDR3 DNA reads TGTGCCAGCAGGGGGGCTGGGGCCAACGTCCTGACTTTC. The whole variable domain, remainder taken from reference TRBV27 and TRBJ2-6, is EAQVTQNPRYLITVTGKKLTVTCSQNMNHEYMSWYRQDPGLGLRQIYYSMNVEVTDKGDVPEGYKVSRKEKRNFPLILESPSPNQTSLYFCASRGAGANVLTFGAGSRLTVL.

In this sample, this clone turned up once. This chain uses TRBV21-1 with TRBJ1-6; the table's D call of TRBD1 was not tested on the DNA. TRBV21-1 represents a pseudogene. The CDR3 covers 12 residues. The CDR3 coding sequence is TGTGCCAGCAGCGGCCTTCTTTCGCCCCTCCACTTT. Protein: CASSGLLSPLHF.

This chain joins TRBV30 and TRBJ1-6; tentative D call: TRBD1 (6 bases). The CDR3 covers 14 residues. V gave up 3 bases and J gave up 5 bases, with 11 bases separating them. Per germline, CDR1 GTSNPN and CDR2 SVGIG (reference sequence). In DNA form, the CDR3 reads TGTGCCTGGAGGAGGGGACAAAATAATTCACCCCTCCACTTT. Its protein product is CAWRRGQNNSPLHF.

The chain links TRBV5-1 to TRBJ1-1; D perhaps matches TRBD1 (6 bases). Trimming removed 0 bases at V and 1 base at J, with 10 bases between. The CDR3 extends over 15 amino acids. The germline CDR1 and CDR2 sequences are SGHRS and YFSETQ. The CDR3 spells CASSLESGENTEAFF. The DNA of the CDR3 is TGCGCCAGCAGCTTGGAATCAGGGGAGAACACTGAAGCTTTCTTT.

This clone was recorded a few times. The gene calls are TRBV29-1 and TRBJ2-3; possibly TRBD1 or TRBD2 for D (5 bases each). The V end was cut by 3 bases, the J end by 2 bases, with 15 bases between. Germline-derived CDR1 and CDR2 are SQVTM and ANQGSEA. There are 15 residues in the CDR3. CDR3 in DNA: TGCAGCGTTGACTTGGACGGGGCGTACACAGATACGCAGTATTTT. It codes for CSVDLDGAYTDTQYF.

The chain recombines TRBV7-9 with TRBJ2-7, with TRBD2 matching 7 bases. Germline-derived CDR1 and CDR2 are SEHNR and FQNEAQ (reference sequence). The CDR3 is made up of 12 amino acids. CDR3 DNA: TGTGCTTACGACGGGGGGAGCTACGAGCAGTACTTC. It encodes CAYDGGSYEQYF.